Listed below are T cell receptor beta chains from one sample, sequenced in a study of shared clonotypes between healthy human individuals. Some clones are missing from TCRdb's copy, which holds only in-frame ones; the method was immunoSEQ multiplex PCR. The sample includes roughly 2.4 million clones, more than 90% of them seen just once. Sample: naive CD4+ T cells sorted from blood. These receptors all come from a man between 18 and 29 years old in good health. Both conserved end residues are part of each CDR3. D genes are given only for firm matches. Size is stated for part of the rows, as once, few or many counts, or as a class when the clone is expanded.

cdr3_length clone_size j_call v_call d_call cdr3_nt cdr3_aa
11 NA TRBJ2-7 TRBV30 NA TGTGCCTGGAGTGACAGTTACGAGCAGTACTTC CAWSDSYEQYF
15 NA TRBJ2-1 TRBV4-3 NA TGCGCCAGCAGCCAAGATCTGATCGTAACCGATGAGCAGTTCTTC CASSQDLIVTDEQFF
13 NA TRBJ2-7 TRBV6-6 NA TGTGCCAGCAGTTACCAGGAGTACTACGAGCAGTACTTC CASSYQEYYEQYF
20 NA TRBJ2-6 TRBV10-3 TRBD2 TGTGCCATCAGCCTACTGTCCGCGGGAGGGACACCCTCTGGGGCCAACGTCCTGACTTTC CAISLLSAGGTPSGANVLTF
15 NA TRBJ2-2 TRBV5-1 NA TGCGCCAGCAGCCCTCTTGGGCGGAGGACCGGGGAGCTGTTTTTT CASSPLGRRTGELFF
15 NA TRBJ2-2 TRBV5-4 NA TGTGCCAGCAGCTTGGGGCAGGGGTACACCGGGGAGCTGTTTTTT CASSLGQGYTGELFF
13 NA TRBJ1-1 TRBV7-7 NA TGTGCTAGCAGCTTATCGGCGAACACTGAAGCTTTCTTT CASSLSANTEAFF
15 NA TRBJ1-6 TRBV27 NA TGTGCCAGCAGTTCCTTCGGCCCCGGAGCTTCACCCCTCCACTTT CASSSFGPGASPLHF
13 NA TRBJ1-3 TRBV6-5 NA TGTGCCAGCAGTTACTCGTCTGGAAACACCATATATTTT CASSYSSGNTIYF
15 NA TRBJ2-7 TRBV2 TRBD2 TGTGCCAGCAGACAAAGACTAGCGGACTCCTACGAGCAGTACTTC CASRQRLADSYEQYF
14 NA TRBJ1-2 TRBV6-1 NA TGTGCCAGCAGTCCTCTCCAGGAGATCTATGGCTACACCTTC CASSPLQEIYGYTF
11 NA TRBJ2-3 TRBV20-1 NA TGCAGTGCTAGGGGGGACTTCACGCAGTATTTT CSARGDFTQYF
15 NA TRBJ1-3 TRBV10-3 TRBD1 TGTGCCATCAGTGGCGGACAGGAGTCTGGAAACACCATATATTTT CAISGGQESGNTIYF
13 NA TRBJ2-3 TRBV7-9 TRBD2 TGTGCCACCCCCGGGACTACCCTAGATACGCAGTATTTT CATPGTTLDTQYF
15 NA TRBJ2-3 TRBV25-1 NA TGTGCCAGCAGTGAAGTGGGCGGGGGCACAGATACGCAGTATTTT CASSEVGGGTDTQYF
17 NA TRBJ2-5 TRBV18 TRBD2 TGTGCCAGCTCACCAGCTATATCACTAGCGGGACGAGAGACCCAGTACTTC CASSPAISLAGRETQYF
10 NA TRBJ2-7 TRBV5-8 NA TGTGCCAGCAGCTTATCAGGGAAGTACTTC CASSLSGKYF
14 once TRBJ1-6 TRBV10-2 TRBD1 TGCGCCAGCAGTGAAGAGGGGGCGAAATCACCCCTCCACTTT CASSEEGAKSPLHF
13 NA TRBJ1-6 TRBV28 NA TGTGCCAGCACGGCCAGTAATAATTCACCCCTCCACTTT CASTASNNSPLHF
13 NA TRBJ2-3 TRBV5-1 NA TGCGCCAGCAGCTTTTCCCACCCAGATACGCAGTATTTT CASSFSHPDTQYF
11 NA TRBJ1-1 TRBV10-3 NA TGTGCCATCAGTCAGGGATATGAAGCTTTCTTT CAISQGYEAFF
16 NA TRBJ2-3 TRBV2 TRBD2 TGTGCCAGCAGTGAACATAGCGGGATTAAAACAGATACGCAGTATTTT CASSEHSGIKTDTQYF